This TCR beta chain was sequenced during a study of vaccination and CD4 T cells after COVID-19. As to treatment: roughly 10-day PBMC culture with coronavirus spike peptide pools or control peptides (ViraFEST assay). Details on this clonotype: Antigen: not known.

CDR3 length: 16 amino acids. Oncomine TCR Beta short-read sequencing was applied to DNA from cultured CD4+ T cells. TCRdb ran MiXCR on the PCR reads and lists one entry per CDR3 protein. The sample yields fewer than 20,000 distinct CDR3 sequences, more than 45% seen once. The sample taken for sequencing was CD4+ T cells from blood, cultured in vitro. The rearrangement links TRBV12-1 to TRBJ2-7; the D call in the table, TRBD2, was not verified against the DNA. TRBV12-1 corresponds to a pseudogene. The clonotype comes from a human donor who had recovered from COVID-19. The chain's CDR3 is CASSFRRASGIYEQYF. In nucleotides, the CDR3 is TGTGCCAGCAGCTTTCGGCGGGCTAGCGGCATCTATGAGCAGTACTTC.